The 14 T cell receptor beta chains below were found in one sample sequenced in a study of blood T cell repertoires in COVID-19. Produced via immunoSEQ multiplex PCR; TCRdb's table is partial and in-frame only. Among 70,000 or so clones listed, 60% to 75% were seen once. The specimen was peripheral blood. These receptors originate from a woman in her seventies with acute or convalescent COVID-19.

The rearrangement links TRBV7-9 to TRBJ2-7; possible D gene TRBD1, 5 bases. CDR1 and CDR2 from the germline V gene are SEHNR and FQNEAQ (reference sequence). The length of the CDR3 is 14 residues. Trimming cost V 5 bases and J 3 bases, with 14 bases left between them. CDR3 protein: CASSGEDKDYEQYF. The DNA for the CDR3 is TGTGCCAGCAGCGGTGAGGACAAGGACTACGAGCAGTACTTC. Combining the CDR3 with reference TRBV7-9 and TRBJ2-7 gives the whole variable domain DTGVSQNPRHKITKRGQNVTFRCDPISEHNRLYWYRQTLGQGPEFLTYFQNEAQLEKSRLLSDRFSAERPKGSFSTLEIQRTEQGDSAMYLCASSGEDKDYEQYFGPGTRLTVT.

The rearrangement joins TRBV5-1 to TRBJ1-2, with TRBD1 matching over 7 bases. The germline CDR1 and CDR2 sequences are SGHRS and YFSETQ. J lost 8 bases, V lost 4 bases, and 5 bases had no gene match. The CDR3 covers 12 residues. The CDR3 spells CASSQDRVGYTF. CDR3 DNA sequence: TGCGCCAGCAGCCAAGACAGGGTCGGCTACACCTTC.

The sample holds one count of this clone. The CDR3 region has the DNA TGTGCCAGCAGCCCAAAGGCGGGGACTAGCGAACAAGAGACCCAGTACTTC. Protein product: CASSPKAGTSEQETQYF. The V gene is TRBV7-9, the J gene TRBJ2-5; 10 bases are a match to TRBD2. V gave up 5 bases and J gave up 2 bases; unmatched junction bases: 11. The CDR3 loop spans 17 amino acids. Germline CDR1 and CDR2: SEHNR and FQNEAQ (reference sequence).

The gene calls are TRBV14 and TRBJ2-1; 11 bases fit TRBD2. With V trimmed by 4 bases and J by 7 bases, 6 bases remained unmatched. This CDR3 spans 15 amino acids. The germline V gene has CDR1 SGHDN and CDR2 FVKESK. The CDR3 coding sequence is TGTGCCAGCAGCCTGACTAGCGGGACTTTAAATGAGCAGTTCTTC. It is translated as CASSLTSGTLNEQFF.

V usage is TRBV5-1 and J usage is TRBJ2-1, with 7 bases identical to TRBD1. This CDR3 spans 13 amino acids. In germline, CDR1 is SGHRS, CDR2 YFSETQ. V dropped 4 bases and J dropped 7; count of bases not matched to a gene: 5. The CDR3 DNA reads as TGCGCCAGCAGCACGGGACAGTGGAATGAGCAGTTCTTC. Protein product: CASSTGQWNEQFF.

A few counts support this clone. The J gene is TRBJ2-3, the V gene TRBV7-2, with D perhaps TRBD1 (6 bases). Trimming took 3 bases from V and 5 from J, leaving 9 bases between them. The CDR3 loop spans 13 amino acids. Looked up from germline, CDR1 is SGHTA and CDR2 is FQGNSA. DNA of the CDR3: TGTGCCAGCAGCTTGTACAGGGAAGATACGCAGTATTTT. It specifies CASSLYREDTQYF.

The rearrangement joins TRBV5-4 to TRBJ1-2, with D unresolved. CDR1 and CDR2 (germline): SGHNT, YYREEE (reference sequence). Trimming took 4 bases from V and 0 from J, leaving 19 bases between them. The CDR3 length is 17 residues. The CDR3 here is CASSPSPRDSPNYGYTF. The CDR3 coding sequence is TGTGCCAGCAGCCCCTCCCCGAGAGATAGTCCTAACTATGGCTACACCTTC.

The chain is built from TRBV7-7 and TRBJ1-4, with 8 bases that match TRBD1. With V trimmed by 1 base and J by 2 bases, 12 bases remained unmatched. Germline CDR1 SSHAT, CDR2 FNYEAQ (reference sequence). This CDR3 spans 19 amino acids. The CDR3 region is CASSLDTGDRRGTNEKLFF. For the CDR3, the DNA is TGTGCCAGCAGCTTAGATACAGGGGACAGGCGTGGGACTAATGAAAAACTGTTTTTT. The full variable domain, completed using reference TRBV7-7 and TRBJ1-4, is GAGVSQSPRYKVTKRGQDVTLRCDPISSHATLYWYQQALGQGPEFLTYFNYEAQPDKSGLPSDRFSAERPEGSISTLTIQRTEQRDSAMYRCASSLDTGDRRGTNEKLFFGSGTQLSVL.

This sequence joins TRBV5-4 and TRBJ1-3; D not certain. Germline CDR1 reads SGHNT; CDR2 reads YYREEE (reference sequence). This CDR3 comprises 13 residues. V lost 4 bases, J lost 4 bases, and 9 bases lay in between. CDR3 nucleotides: TGTGCCAGCAGCGGAGGCCCGGGAAACACCATATATTTT. This translates into CASSGGPGNTIYF.

This rearrangement joins TRBV6-2 or TRBV6-3 to TRBJ2-7, with D perhaps TRBD1 (5 bases). Germline V gene data show CDR1 as MNHEY and CDR2 as SVGEGT. CDR3 length: 14 residues. Trimming stripped 6 bases from V and 1 base from J, with 13 bases between. CDR3 in DNA: TGTGCCAGCAGCCTTACAGGTTCGTCCTACGAGCAGTACTTC. Its translation: CASSLTGSSYEQYF.

The genes are TRBV7-8 and TRBJ2-7; TRBD2 matches 14 bases. The CDR3 has 18 amino acids. Per germline, CDR1 SGHVS and CDR2 FQNEAQ. Trimming removed 3 bases from V and 5 bases from J; junction bases left unmatched: 12. The DNA for the CDR3 is TGTGCCAGCAGCTTTCCACCCCGGGGACTAGCGGGAGTTCACGAGCAGTACTTC. Amino acids: CASSFPPRGLAGVHEQYF.

There are a few counts of this clone. The rearrangement uses TRBV28 and TRBJ1-4; tentatively, D is TRBD1 (5 bases). The V gene's germline CDR1 is MDHEN and CDR2 SYDVKM. This CDR3 contains 14 residues. Trimming stripped 4 bases from V and 9 bases from J, with 15 bases between. The CDR3 protein is CASSSQAVPKKLFF. CDR3 DNA sequence: TGTGCCAGCAGTTCACAGGCGGTTCCGAAAAAACTGTTTTTT.

The chain recombines TRBV6-5 with TRBJ2-1; TRBD2 is a possible D gene (5 bases). Germline CDR1 and CDR2: MNHEY and SVGAGI. The CDR3 is made up of 15 amino acids. Trimming took off 2 bases at V and 8 bases at J, with 16 bases between the two ends. The CDR3 is CASSYNRARGYEQFF. The CDR3 DNA follows: TGTGCCAGCAGTTACAACCGGGCTAGAGGGTATGAGCAGTTCTTC.

DNA for the CDR3: TGCGCCAGCAGCTGGGGGACAGAGGAAGCTTTCTTT. Amino acids: CASSWGTEEAFF. The chain links TRBV5-1 to TRBJ1-1; 7 positions match TRBD1. Germline V CDR1 and CDR2: SGHRS, YFSETQ. The CDR3 loop spans 12 amino acids. The trim removed 3 bases at V and 8 bases at J, leaving 4 bases unmatched. The full variable domain, with the rest looked up from reference TRBV5-1 and TRBJ1-1, is KAGVTQTPRYLIKTRGQQVTLSCSPISGHRSVSWYQQTPGQGLQFLFEYFSETQRNKGNFPGRFSGRQFSNSRSEMNVSTLELGDSALYLCASSWGTEEAFFGQGTRLTVV.